This TCR beta chain was found in a study of blood T cell repertoires in COVID-19 (dated by TCRdb to 2018 to 2021). Regarding the complete study: The collaborator samples originated in the United States, Italy and Spain and spanned the acute and convalescent phases of COVID-19. The material from the prospective study consisted of cDNA or gDNA derived from T cells, B-cell-depleted T cells, or PBMCs. Where available, HLA class I and class II types were obtained from metadata supplied by the sample provider rather than from assay-based typing. Subjects who had been exposed to COVID-19, were actively infected with it, or had recovered from it provided the deeply sampled blood TCRbeta repertoires that made up the dataset. The repertoires were released in a freely available public database intended as a resource for research on the immune response to SARS-CoV-2. Nearly every sample came with metadata listing a de-identified subject ID, COVID-19 status, age in years and sex. The samples were drawn from the first 160 participants of the ongoing ImmuneRACE study and from under 1,500 subjects provided by 6 global collaborators.

TCRbeta CDR3 regions were amplified from genomic DNA using the immunoSEQ Assay, a bias-controlled multiplex PCR. Regarding the original processing steps: The number of nucleated cells in each sample was estimated by amplification of reference gene primers within the assay. Sequence reads were collapsed and filtered to measure the absolute abundance of every unique TCRbeta CDR3 rearrangement. For each sample, productive Simpson clonality was calculated as the square root of Simpson's diversity index across productive rearrangements. TCRdb mirrors the immuneACCESS table, restricted to in-frame sequences. Some clones are absent from its copies; in checked studies, under half trace to an unresolved V gene, and the reason for the others is unknown. V, J and clone size derive from that table, while D and trimming were established from the DNA sequence. A total of about 440,000 clones appear in this sample, approximately 90% of them only once. Of the sample, more than 4% falls within the top ten clones.

Each collaborating institution followed its own protocols to collect whole blood in K2EDTA tubes. For TCRbeta analysis, collaborator samples were shipped as frozen whole blood, as isolated PBMCs, or as DNA extracted from either sample type. Measured from the cysteine to the phenylalanine, the CDR3 is 18 residues long. Just CDR3 DNA is preserved here, 54 bases in frame from base 1. V is cut by 2 bases and J by 0 bases, and the space between the germline ends is 16 bases. CDR1 and CDR2 are drawn from the germline V gene: SNHLY, FYNNEI. A note on this clone: The antigen it binds to is not known. No much larger clone is present one base from it, and per-base qualities are unavailable.

General findings and caveats noted by the study authors: How much clinical and demographic metadata was included differed by source and by participant, and the metadata was provided uncurated.

The sequence is built from TRBV2 and TRBJ1-4, with an unclear D gene assignment. The sample was peripheral blood. The TCR sequence derives from a woman in her twenties or thirties with acute or convalescent COVID-19. The CDR3 region reads CASSERAGSGATNEKLFF. The nucleotide sequence reads as follows: TGTGCCAGCAGTGAACGGGCGGGGAGTGGTGCAACTAATGAAAAACTGTTTTTT.